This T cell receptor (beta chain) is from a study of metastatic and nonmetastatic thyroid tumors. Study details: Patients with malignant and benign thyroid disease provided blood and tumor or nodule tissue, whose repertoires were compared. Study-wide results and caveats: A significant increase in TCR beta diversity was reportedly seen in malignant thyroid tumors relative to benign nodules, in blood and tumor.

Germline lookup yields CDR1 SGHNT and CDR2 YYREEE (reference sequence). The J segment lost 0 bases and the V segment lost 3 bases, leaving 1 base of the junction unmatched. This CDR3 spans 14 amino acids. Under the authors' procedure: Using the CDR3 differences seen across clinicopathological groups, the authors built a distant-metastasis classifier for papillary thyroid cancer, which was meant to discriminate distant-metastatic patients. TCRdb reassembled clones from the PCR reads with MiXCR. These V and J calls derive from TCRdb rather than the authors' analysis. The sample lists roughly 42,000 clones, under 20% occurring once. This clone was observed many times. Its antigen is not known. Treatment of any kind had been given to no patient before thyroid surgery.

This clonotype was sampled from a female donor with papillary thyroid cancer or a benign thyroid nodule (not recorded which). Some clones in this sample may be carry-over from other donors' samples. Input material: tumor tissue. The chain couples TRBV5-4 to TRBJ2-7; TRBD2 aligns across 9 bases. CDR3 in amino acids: CASSSGLASYEQYF. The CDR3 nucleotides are TGTGCCAGCAGCTCGGGACTAGCCTCCTACGAGCAGTACTTC. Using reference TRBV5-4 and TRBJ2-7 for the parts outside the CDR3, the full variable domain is ETGVTQSPTHLIKTRGQQVTLRCSSQSGHNTVSWYQQALGQGPQFIFQYYREEENGRGNFPPRFSGLQFPNYSSELNVNALELDDSALYLCASSSGLASYEQYFGPGTRLTVT.